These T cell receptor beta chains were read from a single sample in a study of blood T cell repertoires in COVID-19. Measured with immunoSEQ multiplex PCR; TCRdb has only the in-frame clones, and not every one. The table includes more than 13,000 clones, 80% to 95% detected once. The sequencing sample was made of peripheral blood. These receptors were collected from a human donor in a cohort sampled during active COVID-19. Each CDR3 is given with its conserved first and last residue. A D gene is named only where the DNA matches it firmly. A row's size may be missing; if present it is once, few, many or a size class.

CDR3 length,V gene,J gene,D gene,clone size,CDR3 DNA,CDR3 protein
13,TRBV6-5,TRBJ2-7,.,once,TGTGCCAGCATGGGCGGAGGGGGCCACGAGCAGTACTTC,CASMGGGGHEQYF
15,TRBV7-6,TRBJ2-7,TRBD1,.,TGTGCCAGCAGCTTAGAAACAGGGGGCACCTACGAGCAGTACTTC,CASSLETGGTYEQYF
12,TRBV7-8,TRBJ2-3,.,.,TGTGCCAGCAGCCAAAGGAGAGATACGCAGTATTTT,CASSQRRDTQYF
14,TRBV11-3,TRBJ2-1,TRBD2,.,TGTGCCAGCAGCTTAGGCGGGAGAAGCAATGAGCAGTTCTTC,CASSLGGRSNEQFF
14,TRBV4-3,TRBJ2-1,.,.,TGCGCCAGCAGCCAAGATAATAGCGACAATGAGCAGTTCTTC,CASSQDNSDNEQFF
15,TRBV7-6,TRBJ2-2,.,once,TGTGCCAGCAGTCAAACAGGGATAGGAACCGGGGAGCTGTTTTTT,CASSQTGIGTGELFF
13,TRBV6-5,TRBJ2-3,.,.,TGTGCCAGCAGGGCCCATAGCACAGATACGCAGTATTTT,CASRAHSTDTQYF
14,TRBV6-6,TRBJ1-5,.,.,TGTGCCAGCAGTTACCCCGAGGAGAGTCAGCCCCAGCATTTT,CASSYPEESQPQHF
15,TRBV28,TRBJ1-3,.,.,TGTGCCAGCAGTTTGGCAGTCAACTCTGGAAACACCATATATTTT,CASSLAVNSGNTIYF
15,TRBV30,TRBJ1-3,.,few,TGTGCCTGGAGTGTAAGAGGGAGCTCTGGAAACACCATATATTTT,CAWSVRGSSGNTIYF
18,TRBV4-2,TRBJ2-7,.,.,TGTGCCAGCAGCCAGGAGAGTATCGCGCTGGGGGCCGGGTACGAGCAGTACTTC,CASSQESIALGAGYEQYF
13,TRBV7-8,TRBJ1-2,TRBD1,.,TGTGCCAGCAGTCGGGACAGGGGCTATGGCTACACCTTC,CASSRDRGYGYTF
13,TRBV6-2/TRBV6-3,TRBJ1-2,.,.,TGTGCCAGCAGTTACTCGAACCAGTATGGCTACACCTTC,CASSYSNQYGYTF
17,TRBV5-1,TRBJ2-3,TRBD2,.,TGCGCCACCCCCCTGGGGACTAGCGGAACTAGCACAGATACGCAGTATTTT,CATPLGTSGTSTDTQYF
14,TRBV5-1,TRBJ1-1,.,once,TGCGCCAGCAGCTTGCCGGGGTCTAGCACTGAAGCTTTCTTT,CASSLPGSSTEAFF
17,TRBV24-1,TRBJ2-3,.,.,TGTGCCACCAGTGATTTGCATTCGGGACTCCGCACAGATACGCAGTATTTT,CATSDLHSGLRTDTQYF
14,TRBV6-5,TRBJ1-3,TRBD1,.,TGTGCCAGCTATGACAGGGCGGGAGGAAACACCATATATTTT,CASYDRAGGNTIYF
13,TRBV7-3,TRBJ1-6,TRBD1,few,TGTGCCAGCAGCGACAGACAGGGGGGGTCCCTCCACTTT,CASSDRQGGSLHF
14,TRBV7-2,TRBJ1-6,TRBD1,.,TGTGCCAGCAGCTCACAGGGGGGGAATTCACCCCTCCACTTT,CASSSQGGNSPLHF
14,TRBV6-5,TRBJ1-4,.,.,TGTGCCAGCAGTTACTCCGGGATTAATGAAAAACTGTTTTTT,CASSYSGINEKLFF
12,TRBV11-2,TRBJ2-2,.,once,TGTGCCAGCAGCAAACAAACCGGGGAGCTGTTTTTT,CASSKQTGELFF
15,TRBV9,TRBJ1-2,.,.,TGTGCCAGCAGCGAGGCGGTGCCCCTTAACTATGGCTACACCTTC,CASSEAVPLNYGYTF
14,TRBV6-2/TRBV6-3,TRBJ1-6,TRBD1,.,TGTGCCAGCAGTCAGACAGGGATCGGTTCACCCCTCCACTTT,CASSQTGIGSPLHF
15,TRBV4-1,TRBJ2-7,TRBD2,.,TGCGCCAGCAGCCAAGTTCTAGCGGGGGTTTACGAGCAGTACTTC,CASSQVLAGVYEQYF
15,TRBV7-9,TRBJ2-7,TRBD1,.,TGTGCCAGCAGCGCCTCGGACAGGGGGCGATACGAGCAGTACTTC,CASSASDRGRYEQYF
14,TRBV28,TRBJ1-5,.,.,TGTGCCACCCGGGGTCCGGGGACAATACAGCCCCAGCATTTT,CATRGPGTIQPQHF
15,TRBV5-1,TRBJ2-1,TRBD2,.,TGCGCCAGCAGCTCGGGACTAGCGGGCTACAATGAGCAGTTCTTC,CASSSGLAGYNEQFF
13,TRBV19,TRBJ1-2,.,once,TGTGCCAGTAGTATAGATTTCGGTTATGGCTACACCTTC,CASSIDFGYGYTF
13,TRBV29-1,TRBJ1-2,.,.,TGCAGCGTTGGGCAGGGTATGGACTATGGCTACACCTTC,CSVGQGMDYGYTF
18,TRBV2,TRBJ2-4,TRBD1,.,TGTGCCAGCAGTCTTGGGACAGGGGGCTCATCCATGAGAAACATTCAGTACTTC,CASSLGTGGSSMRNIQYF
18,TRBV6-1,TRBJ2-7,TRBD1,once,TGTGCCAGCAGTGACGGGACAGGGGTCCTAGCGAGTTCCTACGAGCAGTACTTC,CASSDGTGVLASSYEQYF
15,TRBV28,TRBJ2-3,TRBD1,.,TGTGCCAGCAGTCCTCGGACAGGGGGCACAGATACGCAGTATTTT,CASSPRTGGTDTQYF
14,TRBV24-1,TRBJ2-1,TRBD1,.,TGTGCCACCAGTGACAGGGGGTCCTACAATGAGCAGTTCTTC,CATSDRGSYNEQFF
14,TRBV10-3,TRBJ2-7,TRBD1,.,TGTGCCATCAGTGCCCGGGACAGGGATAACGAGCAGTACTTC,CAISARDRDNEQYF
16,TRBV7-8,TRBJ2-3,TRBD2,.,TGTGCCAGCAGCTTAAGGGAGGGACTAAGCACAGATACGCAGTATTTT,CASSLREGLSTDTQYF
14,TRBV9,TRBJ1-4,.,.,TGTGCCAGCAGCGTAGGGGGCAGTAATGAAAAACTGTTTTTT,CASSVGGSNEKLFF
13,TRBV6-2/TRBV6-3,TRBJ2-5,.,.,TGTGCCAGCAGTTACTACAGGGTTCAGACCCAGTACTTC,CASSYYRVQTQYF
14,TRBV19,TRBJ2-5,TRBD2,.,TGTGCCACGCATAGCGGGGGCCTCCGGGAGACCCAGTACTTC,CATHSGGLRETQYF
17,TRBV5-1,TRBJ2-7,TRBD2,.,TGCGCCAGCAGCTTGGGGGCTGGGAGCGGGGGGAGCGACGAGCAGTACTTC,CASSLGAGSGGSDEQYF
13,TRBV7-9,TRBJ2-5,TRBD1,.,TGTGCCAGCAAAGGACAGGGACTAGAGACCCAGTACTTC,CASKGQGLETQYF